Sequencing of this TCR beta chain was carried out in a study of cytomegalovirus exposure and HLA in healthy donors. A remark on this clone: The antigen remains unidentified.

CDR3 size: 12 residues. The germline gives CDR1 SGHDN, CDR2 FVKESK. V was shortened by 1 base and J by 5 bases, with 5 bases between the two germline ends. The PCR was carried out with 60 Vbeta primers and 13 Jbeta primers. Method: immunoSEQ multiplex PCR; TCRdb's copy keeps in-frame clones and lacks some. The sample consists of approximately 240,000 clones, roughly four fifths of them appearing once. Study results and limitations: Sequencing likely produced, as an artifact, a cluster of highly shared sequence variants. The number of N-insertions in an Asian-associated ancestry cluster was reportedly below the roughly 670-donor mean in a later analysis.

Material for sequencing was PBMCs. The chain uses TRBV14 and TRBJ2-5; D call uncertain. The TCR was taken from a woman aged 40-49 years in good health and CMV-seronegative. This chain's CDR3 is CASSQVRETQYF. For the CDR3, the DNA is TGTGCCAGCAGCCAAGTACGGGAGACCCAGTACTTC.